Listed below are T cell receptor beta chains from one sample, sequenced in a study of blood T cell repertoires in COVID-19. TCRdb's copy holds only in-frame clones and misses some; the assay was immunoSEQ multiplex PCR. The table includes around 130,000 clones, 70% to 90% detected once. Sequencing input: PBMCs or T cells enriched from blood (not recorded which). The receptors derive from a woman aged 50 to 65 who had recovered from COVID-19. Both conserved end residues are part of each CDR3.

TRBV29-1	TRBJ1-2	12	CSSEGDSYGYTF
TRBV18	TRBJ1-3	12	CASSPDRNTIYF
TRBV11-3	TRBJ1-1	13	CASSPGSEIEAFF
TRBV29-1	TRBJ1-4	13	CSVRTGFNEKLFF
TRBV4-1	TRBJ2-1	15	CASSQVYEGAGEQFF
TRBV7-6	TRBJ2-7	14	CASSPGTGNYEQYF
TRBV5-8	TRBJ1-6	15	CASSSRTGATSPLHF
TRBV7-9	TRBJ1-5	16	CASSSGQPYSNQPQHF
TRBV19	TRBJ2-7	14	CASSMGGATDEQYF
TRBV27	TRBJ2-7	17	CASSPQGLSDWGVEQYF
TRBV5-1	TRBJ2-5	17	CASSFSGLGLLQETQYF
TRBV4-1	TRBJ1-1	16	CASSSRGGDVYTEAFF
TRBV4-1	TRBJ1-5	15	CASSQDLTVNQPQHF
TRBV6-5	TRBJ2-1	13	CASSAYSYNEQFF
TRBV7-8	TRBJ1-5	15	CASSSLRFGNQPQHF
TRBV7-8	TRBJ1-5	17	CASSHGRGRERNQPQHF
TRBV7-2	TRBJ2-2	15	CASSLAPSHTGELFF
TRBV7-7	TRBJ2-3	16	CASALGGLAHRNTQYF
TRBV6-4	TRBJ1-1	14	CASRDRGSNTEAFF
TRBV29-1	TRBJ1-2	13	CSVQGKGNYGYTF
TRBV29-1	TRBJ2-3	17	CSVEDFLAGGTTDTQYF
TRBV19	TRBJ1-2	12	CASSLRSNGYTF
TRBV6-5	TRBJ2-7	15	CASSYSKRGPYEQYF
TRBV18	TRBJ2-5	14	CASSPPASKETQYF
TRBV6-4	TRBJ1-2	14	CASSPTAANYGYTF
TRBV7-2	TRBJ1-2	17	CASSLVSDSPGGYGYTF
TRBV27	TRBJ2-3	17	CASSYSAQTTSTDTQYF
TRBV19	TRBJ2-1	16	CASREQGAMTNNEQFF
TRBV5-1	TRBJ1-4	13	CASQLATNEKLFF
TRBV18	TRBJ1-4	14	CASSLFSTNEKLFF
TRBV3-1/TRBV3-2	TRBJ1-1	13	CASSQQTRGEAFF
TRBV3-1/TRBV3-2	TRBJ2-2	14	CASSQTGNTGELFF
TRBV12-3/TRBV12-4	TRBJ2-5	13	CASSLGQGQTQYF
TRBV5-1	TRBJ1-1	14	CASSPQGQNTEAFF
TRBV5-1	TRBJ2-1	18	CASSQGLAGGAPTGEQFF
TRBV12-3/TRBV12-4	TRBJ2-7	13	CASSFGQGHEQYF
TRBV24-1	TRBJ2-5	15	CATSDSRTFQETQYF
TRBV2	TRBJ1-4	15	CASSDHDRANEKLFF
TRBV5-8	TRBJ1-2	15	CASTRDRSALNGYTF
TRBV9	TRBJ2-7	13	CASSVGGGSEQYF
TRBV4-1	TRBJ2-3	16	CASSQDQGSSTDTQYF
TRBV30	TRBJ1-2	13	CAWSVIPGYGYTF
TRBV12-1	TRBJ1-5	15	CASSPIGDSNQPQHF